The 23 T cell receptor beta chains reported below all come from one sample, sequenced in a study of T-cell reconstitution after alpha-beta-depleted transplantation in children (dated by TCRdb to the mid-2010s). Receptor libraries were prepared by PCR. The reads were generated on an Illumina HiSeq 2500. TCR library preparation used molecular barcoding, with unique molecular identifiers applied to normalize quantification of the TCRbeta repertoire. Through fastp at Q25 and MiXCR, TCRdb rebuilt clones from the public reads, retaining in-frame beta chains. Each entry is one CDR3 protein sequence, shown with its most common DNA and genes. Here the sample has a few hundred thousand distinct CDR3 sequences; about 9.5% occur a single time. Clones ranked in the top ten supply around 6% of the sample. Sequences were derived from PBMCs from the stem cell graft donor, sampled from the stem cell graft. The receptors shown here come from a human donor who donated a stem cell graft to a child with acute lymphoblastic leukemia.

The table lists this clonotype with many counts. CDR3 protein: CASSRSGEPGSYEQYF. CDR3 nucleotides: TGTGCCAGCAGTAGGAGCGGGGAGCCCGGCTCCTACGAGCAGTACTTC. The chain combines TRBV27 with TRBJ2-7, with 7 bases matching TRBD2. This CDR3 region has 16 residues. The germline V gene encodes CDR1 MNHEY and CDR2 SMNVEV (reference sequence). Trimming cost V 5 bases and J 0 bases; bases outside gene matches: 10.

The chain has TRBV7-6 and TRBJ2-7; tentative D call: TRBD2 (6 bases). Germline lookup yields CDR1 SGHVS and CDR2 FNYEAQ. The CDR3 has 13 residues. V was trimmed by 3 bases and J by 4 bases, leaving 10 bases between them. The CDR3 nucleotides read TGTGCCAGCAGCTTTGAGGCGGGGTACGAGCAGTACTTC. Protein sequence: CASSFEAGYEQYF.

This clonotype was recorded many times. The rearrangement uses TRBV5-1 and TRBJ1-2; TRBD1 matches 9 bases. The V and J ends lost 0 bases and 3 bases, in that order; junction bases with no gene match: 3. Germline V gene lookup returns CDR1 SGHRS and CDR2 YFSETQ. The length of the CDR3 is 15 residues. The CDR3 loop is CASSLGTGADYGYTF. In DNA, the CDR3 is TGCGCCAGCAGCTTGGGGACAGGGGCGGACTATGGCTACACCTTC. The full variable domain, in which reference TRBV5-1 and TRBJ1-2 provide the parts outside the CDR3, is KAGVTQTPRYLIKTRGQQVTLSCSPISGHRSVSWYQQTPGQGLQFLFEYFSETQRNKGNFPGRFSGRQFSNSRSEMNVSTLELGDSALYLCASSLGTGADYGYTFGSGTRLTVV.

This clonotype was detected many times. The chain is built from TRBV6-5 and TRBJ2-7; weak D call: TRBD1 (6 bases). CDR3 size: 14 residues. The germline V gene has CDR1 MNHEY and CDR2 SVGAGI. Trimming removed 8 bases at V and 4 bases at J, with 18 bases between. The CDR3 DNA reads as TGTGCCAGCGGCAGAACAGGGTATTCGTACGAGCAGTACTTC. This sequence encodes CASGRTGYSYEQYF.

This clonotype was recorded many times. The chain's CDR3 is CASSQGPGTGSLAFF. For the CDR3, the DNA is TGTGCCAGCAGCCAAGGGCCCGGGACAGGGAGTCTAGCTTTCTTT. The J gene is TRBJ1-1, the V gene TRBV3-1; 9 bases are shared with TRBD1. The CDR3 runs to 15 residues. The V gene end was trimmed by 1 base and the J gene end by 10 bases; junction bases not matched to a gene: 10. CDR1 and CDR2 from the germline V gene are LGHDT and YNNKEL (reference sequence).

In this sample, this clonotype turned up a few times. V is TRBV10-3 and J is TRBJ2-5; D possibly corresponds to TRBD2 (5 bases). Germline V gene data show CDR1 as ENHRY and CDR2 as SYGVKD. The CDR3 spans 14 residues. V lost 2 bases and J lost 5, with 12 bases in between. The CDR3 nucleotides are TGTGCCATCAGTGAGCCGAACGTAGCGGAGACCCAGTACTTC. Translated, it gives CAISEPNVAETQYF.

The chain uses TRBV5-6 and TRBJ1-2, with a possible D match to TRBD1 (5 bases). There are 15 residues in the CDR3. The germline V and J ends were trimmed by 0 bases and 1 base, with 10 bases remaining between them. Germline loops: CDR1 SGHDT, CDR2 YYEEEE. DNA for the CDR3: TGTGCCAGCAGCTTGGTGACAGACATTAACTATGGCTACACCTTC. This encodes CASSLVTDINYGYTF.

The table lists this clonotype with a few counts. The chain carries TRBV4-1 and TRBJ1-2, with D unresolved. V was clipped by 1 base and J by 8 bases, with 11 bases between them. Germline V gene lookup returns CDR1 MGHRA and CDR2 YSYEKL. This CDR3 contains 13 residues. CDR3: CASSQVITGGYTF. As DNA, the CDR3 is TGCGCCAGCAGCCAAGTTATCACGGGGGGCTACACCTTC.

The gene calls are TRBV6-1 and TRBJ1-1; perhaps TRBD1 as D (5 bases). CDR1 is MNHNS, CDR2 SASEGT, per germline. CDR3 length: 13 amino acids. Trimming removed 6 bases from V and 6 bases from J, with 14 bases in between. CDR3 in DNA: TGTGCCAGCAGCTCACGTAGAGGGGCTGAAGCTTTCTTT. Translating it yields CASSSRRGAEAFF.

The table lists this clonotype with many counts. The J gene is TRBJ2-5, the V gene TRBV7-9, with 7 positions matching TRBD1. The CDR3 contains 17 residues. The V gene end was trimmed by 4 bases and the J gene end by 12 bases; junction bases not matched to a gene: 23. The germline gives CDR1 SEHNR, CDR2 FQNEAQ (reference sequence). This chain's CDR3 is CASSSLISAWDRTLKYF. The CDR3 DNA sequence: TGTGCCAGCAGCTCCCTTATATCGGCTTGGGACAGAACCCTAAAGTACTTC.

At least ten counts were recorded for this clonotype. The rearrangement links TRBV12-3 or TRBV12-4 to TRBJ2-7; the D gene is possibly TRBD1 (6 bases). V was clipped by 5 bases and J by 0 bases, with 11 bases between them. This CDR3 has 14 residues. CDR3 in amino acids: CASSPGHSSYEQYF. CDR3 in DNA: TGTGCCAGCAGTCCGGGACACAGCTCCTACGAGCAGTACTTC.

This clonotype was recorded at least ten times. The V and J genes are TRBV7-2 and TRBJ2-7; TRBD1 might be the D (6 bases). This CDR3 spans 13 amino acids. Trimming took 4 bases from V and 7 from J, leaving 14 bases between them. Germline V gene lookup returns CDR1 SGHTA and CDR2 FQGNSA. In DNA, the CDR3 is TGTGCCAGCAGCTCAAACAGGGTCGGGGAGCAGTACTTC. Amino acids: CASSSNRVGEQYF.

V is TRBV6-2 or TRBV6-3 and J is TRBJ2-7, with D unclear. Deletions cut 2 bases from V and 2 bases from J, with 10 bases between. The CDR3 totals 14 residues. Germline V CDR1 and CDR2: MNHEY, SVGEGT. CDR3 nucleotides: TGTGCCAGCAGTTACGTGGACGTCGCCTACGAGCAGTACTTC. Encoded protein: CASSYVDVAYEQYF.

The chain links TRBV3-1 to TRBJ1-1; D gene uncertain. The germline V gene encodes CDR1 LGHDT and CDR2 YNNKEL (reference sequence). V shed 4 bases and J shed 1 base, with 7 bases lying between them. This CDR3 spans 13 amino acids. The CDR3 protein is CASSRVGNTEAFF. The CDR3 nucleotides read TGTGCCAGCAGCCGAGTCGGGAACACTGAAGCTTTCTTT. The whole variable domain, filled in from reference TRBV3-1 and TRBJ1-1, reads DTAVSQTPKYLVTQMGNDKSIKCEQNLGHDTMYWYKQDSKKFLKIMFSYNNKELIINETVPNRFSPKSPDKAHLNLHINSLELGDSAVYFCASSRVGNTEAFFGQGTRLTVV.

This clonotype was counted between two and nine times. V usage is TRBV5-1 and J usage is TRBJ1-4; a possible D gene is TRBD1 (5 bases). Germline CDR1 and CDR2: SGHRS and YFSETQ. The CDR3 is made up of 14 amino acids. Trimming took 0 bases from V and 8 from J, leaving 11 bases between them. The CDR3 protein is CASSLGGTAEKLFF. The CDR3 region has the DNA TGCGCCAGCAGCTTGGGTGGGACGGCGGAAAAACTGTTTTTT.

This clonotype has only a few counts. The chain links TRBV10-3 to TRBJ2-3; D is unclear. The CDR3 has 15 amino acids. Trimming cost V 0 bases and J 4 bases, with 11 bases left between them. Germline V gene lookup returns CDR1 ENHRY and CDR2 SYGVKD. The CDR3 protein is CAISESLQWADTQYF. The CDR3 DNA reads TGTGCCATCAGTGAGTCTCTACAATGGGCAGATACGCAGTATTTT.

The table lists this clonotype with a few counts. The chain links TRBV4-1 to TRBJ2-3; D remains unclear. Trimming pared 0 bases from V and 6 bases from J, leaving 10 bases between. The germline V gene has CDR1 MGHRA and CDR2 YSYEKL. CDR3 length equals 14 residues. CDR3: CASSQDAISDTQYF. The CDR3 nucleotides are TGCGCCAGCAGCCAAGATGCGATCTCGGATACGCAGTATTTT.

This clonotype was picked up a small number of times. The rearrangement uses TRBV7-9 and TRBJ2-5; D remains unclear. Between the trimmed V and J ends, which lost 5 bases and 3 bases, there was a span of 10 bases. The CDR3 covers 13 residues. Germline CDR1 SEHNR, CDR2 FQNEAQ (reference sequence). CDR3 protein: CASSKKREETQYF. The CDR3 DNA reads TGTGCCAGCAGCAAAAAACGTGAAGAGACCCAGTACTTC. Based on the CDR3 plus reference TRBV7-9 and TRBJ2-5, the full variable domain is DTGVSQNPRHKITKRGQNVTFRCDPISEHNRLYWYRQTLGQGPEFLTYFQNEAQLEKSRLLSDRFSAERPKGSFSTLEIQRTEQGDSAMYLCASSKKREETQYFGPGTRLLVL.

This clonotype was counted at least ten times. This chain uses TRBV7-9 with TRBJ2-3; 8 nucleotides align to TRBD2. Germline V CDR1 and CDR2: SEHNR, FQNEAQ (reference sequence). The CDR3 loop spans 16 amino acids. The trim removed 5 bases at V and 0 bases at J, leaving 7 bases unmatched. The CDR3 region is CASSPRLASSTDTQYF. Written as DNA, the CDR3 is TGTGCCAGCAGCCCCAGACTAGCGTCTAGCACAGATACGCAGTATTTT.

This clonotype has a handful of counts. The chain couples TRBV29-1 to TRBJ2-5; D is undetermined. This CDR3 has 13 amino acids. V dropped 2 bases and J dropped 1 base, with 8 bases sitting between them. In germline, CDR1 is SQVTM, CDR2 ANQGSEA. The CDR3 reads CSVEWMPQETQYF. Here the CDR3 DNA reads TGCAGCGTTGAATGGATGCCCCAAGAGACCCAGTACTTC. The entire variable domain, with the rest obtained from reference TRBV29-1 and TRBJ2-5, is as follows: SAVISQKPSRDICQRGTSLTIQCQVDSQVTMMFWYRQQPGQSLTLIATANQGSEATYESGFVIDKFPISRPNLTFSTLTVSNMSPEDSSIYLCSVEWMPQETQYFGPGTRLLVL.

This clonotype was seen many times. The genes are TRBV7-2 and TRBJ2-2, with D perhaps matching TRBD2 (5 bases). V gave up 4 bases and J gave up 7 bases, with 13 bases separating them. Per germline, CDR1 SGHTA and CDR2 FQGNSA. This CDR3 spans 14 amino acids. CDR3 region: CASSSSGLIGELFF. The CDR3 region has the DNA TGTGCCAGCAGCTCTTCCGGACTTATCGGGGAGCTGTTTTTT.

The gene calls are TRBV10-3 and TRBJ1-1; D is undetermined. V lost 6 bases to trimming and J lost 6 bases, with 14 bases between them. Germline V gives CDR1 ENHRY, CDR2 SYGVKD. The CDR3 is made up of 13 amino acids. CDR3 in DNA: TGTGCCATCAGGAACCAGGACGTTCCTGAAGCTTTCTTT. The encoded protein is CAIRNQDVPEAFF.

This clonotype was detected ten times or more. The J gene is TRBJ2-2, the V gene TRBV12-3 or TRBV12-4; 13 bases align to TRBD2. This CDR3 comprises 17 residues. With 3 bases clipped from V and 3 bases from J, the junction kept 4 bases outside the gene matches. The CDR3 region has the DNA TGTGCCAGCAGTTTCACTAGCGGGGGGGTTGACACCGGGGAGCTGTTTTTT. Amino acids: CASSFTSGGVDTGELFF.